The 23 T cell receptor beta chains in this list originate from one sample, sequenced in a study of T-cell reconstitution after alpha-beta-depleted transplantation in children. Using unique molecular identifiers, the investigators prepared the TCRbeta library. MiXCR, run by TCRdb on the PCR reads, gives a single entry per CDR3 protein. The sample lists about 250,000 distinct CDR3 sequences; 20% to 30% were seen once. The sample here was PBMCs, mostly from graft donor cells, taken 360 days after TCRalphabeta/CD19-depleted stem cell transplant. These receptor sequences come from a female patient aged 2 to 10 who had a stem cell transplant for congenital amegakaryocytic thrombocytopenia, so the T cells may come from the graft donor.

The genes are TRBV5-6 and TRBJ1-1; no firm D call. Trimming left V 0 bases short and J 3 bases short, with 6 bases between. The CDR3 loop spans 13 amino acids. CDR1 is SGHDT and CDR2 is YYEEEE in the germline V gene. The CDR3 nucleotides are TGTGCCAGCAGCTTGGACAGCCACACTGAAGCTTTCTTT. It translates to CASSLDSHTEAFF. Supplemented by reference TRBV5-6 and TRBJ1-1, the full variable domain reads DAGVTQSPTHLIKTRGQQVTLRCSPKSGHDTVSWYQQALGQGPQFIFQYYEEEERQRGNFPDRFSGHQFPNYSSELNVNALLLGDSALYLCASSLDSHTEAFFGQGTRLTVV.

This clonotype was seen more than once but under ten times. The chain uses TRBV7-7 and TRBJ2-2; 7 bases fit TRBD2. Trimming took 0 bases from V and 6 from J; bases not matched to a gene: 10. The CDR3 totals 17 residues. CDR1 is SSHAT and CDR2 is FNYEAQ in the germline V gene (reference sequence). CDR3 region: CASSLAVASGYPGELFF. CDR3 bases: TGTGCCAGCAGCTTAGCTGTGGCTAGCGGTTATCCCGGGGAGCTGTTTTTT.

This chain joins TRBV20-1 and TRBJ2-7, with D possibly being TRBD1 (5 bases). CDR1 and CDR2 (germline): DFQATT, SNEGSKA (reference sequence). The CDR3 covers 13 residues. V shed 5 bases and J shed 2 bases, with 13 bases lying between them. This chain's CDR3 is CSAHQTVTYEQYF. CDR3 bases: TGCAGTGCTCACCAGACAGTTACCTACGAGCAGTACTTC.

In its sample, this clonotype was seen many times. This sequence joins TRBV5-1 and TRBJ2-7; no reliable D call. Germline CDR1 and CDR2: SGHRS and YFSETQ. V shed 0 bases and J shed 5 bases, with 9 bases lying between them. This CDR3 comprises 13 residues. CDR3 sequence: CASSLGPIDEQYF. The CDR3, as DNA: TGCGCCAGCAGCTTGGGACCGATCGACGAGCAGTACTTC. Drawing the rest from reference TRBV5-1 and TRBJ2-7, the complete variable domain is KAGVTQTPRYLIKTRGQQVTLSCSPISGHRSVSWYQQTPGQGLQFLFEYFSETQRNKGNFPGRFSGRQFSNSRSEMNVSTLELGDSALYLCASSLGPIDEQYFGPGTRLTVT.

As DNA, the CDR3 is TGTGCCAGCAGCCACTCCTACAATGAGCAGTTCTTC. Translation: CASSHSYNEQFF. The chain has TRBV4-2 and TRBJ2-1; no clear D. V was shortened by 3 bases and J by 0 bases, with 0 bases between the two germline ends. Per the germline V gene, CDR1 is LGHNA and CDR2 is YNFKEQ. This CDR3 spans 12 amino acids.

This chain uses TRBV3-1 with TRBJ1-1; no firm D call. V gave up 5 bases and J gave up 4 bases, with 11 bases separating them. CDR3 length: 13 amino acids. Germline loops: CDR1 LGHDT, CDR2 YNNKEL (reference sequence). The CDR3 sequence: CASSDWGLTEAFF. CDR3 sequence (DNA): TGTGCCAGCAGCGATTGGGGTCTCACTGAAGCTTTCTTT.

The chain carries TRBV20-1 and TRBJ2-1; 12 nucleotides align to TRBD2. The CDR3 is 15 residues long. Germline-derived CDR1 and CDR2 are DFQATT and SNEGSKA (reference sequence). V was clipped by 1 base and J by 4 bases; unmatched bases: 2. The CDR3 nucleotides read TGCAGTGCTAGAGGGACTAGCGGGGCTTACAATGAGCAGTTCTTC. Translating gives CSARGTSGAYNEQFF.

This clonotype has only a few counts. V usage is TRBV7-9 and J usage is TRBJ2-1, with D possibly called TRBD1 or TRBD2 (5 bases each). CDR3 length: 15 amino acids. V dropped 5 bases and J dropped 0 bases, with 11 bases sitting between them. The germline V gene has CDR1 SEHNR and CDR2 FQNEAQ (reference sequence). The CDR3 sequence is CASSPAGSSYNEQFF. The DNA of the CDR3 is TGTGCCAGCAGCCCCGCAGGGAGCTCCTACAATGAGCAGTTCTTC.

There are a few counts of this clonotype. The V and J genes are TRBV28 and TRBJ2-7; unclear D gene. This CDR3 has 14 residues. The germline V gene encodes CDR1 MDHEN and CDR2 SYDVKM. The V end lost 6 bases, the J end lost 4 bases, and 16 bases lay between the germline ends. The CDR3 here is CASSPYRPNYEQYF. CDR3 nucleotide sequence: TGTGCCAGCAGCCCGTACCGGCCCAATTACGAGCAGTACTTC.

This clonotype was found many times. This chain joins TRBV29-1 and TRBJ1-1; no reliable D call. The V gene lost 6 bases and the J gene lost 5 bases, with 13 bases spanning the gap. CDR3 size: 12 residues. From germline, CDR1 is SQVTM and CDR2 ANQGSEA. This CDR3 reads CSVTQWGTEAFF. The CDR3 region has the DNA TGCAGCGTCACCCAATGGGGAACTGAAGCTTTCTTT.

This clonotype was observed a few times. This chain connects TRBV29-1 to TRBJ1-2; D unclear. Trimming shortened V by 0 bases and J by 6 bases, and 8 bases separated the two germline ends. This CDR3 spans 12 amino acids. Germline V gives CDR1 SQVTM, CDR2 ANQGSEA. The CDR3 region has the DNA TGCAGCGTTGAAGATCCGCACGATGGCTACACCTTC. Residues: CSVEDPHDGYTF.

This clonotype was observed at least ten times. The J gene is TRBJ1-3, the V gene TRBV4-1, with D unclear. V lost 4 bases to trimming and J lost 0 bases, with 10 bases between them. This CDR3 region has 15 residues. Germline loops: CDR1 MGHRA, CDR2 YSYEKL. CDR3 nucleotides: TGCGCCAGCAGCCCCGACGGCTCCTCTGGAAACACCATATATTTT. This translates into CASSPDGSSGNTIYF.

In this sample, this clonotype turned up a few times. The rearrangement joins TRBV20-1 to TRBJ2-1; 7 bases align to TRBD1. The CDR3 sequence is 15 residues long. The J segment lost 8 bases and the V segment lost 3 bases, leaving 13 bases of the junction unmatched. Germline V gives CDR1 DFQATT, CDR2 SNEGSKA (reference sequence). The CDR3 is CSASSTGDMFDEQFF. For the CDR3, the DNA is TGCAGTGCTAGTAGCACAGGGGATATGTTCGATGAGCAGTTCTTC.

The chain links TRBV2 to TRBJ2-2; 9 bases agree with TRBD1. V was clipped by 9 bases and J by 7 bases; unmatched bases: 3. The CDR3 has 12 amino acids. The germline V gene has CDR1 SNHLY and CDR2 FYNNEI. The CDR3 region is CASRTGDGELFF. The CDR3, as DNA: TGTGCCAGTAGGACAGGGGACGGGGAGCTGTTTTTT.

This clonotype was picked up a small number of times. The J gene is TRBJ2-7, the V gene TRBV14, with D possibly matching TRBD2 (5 bases). Trimming took 1 base from V and 6 from J, leaving 10 bases between them. Per the germline V gene, CDR1 is SGHDN and CDR2 is FVKESK. The CDR3 sequence is 13 residues long. CDR3 protein: CASSQVIGGEQYF. CDR3 in DNA: TGTGCCAGCAGCCAAGTAATAGGAGGCGAGCAGTACTTC.

This clonotype was seen a few times. The J gene is TRBJ1-1, the V gene TRBV12-3 or TRBV12-4; D is uncertain. Trimming pared 3 bases from V and 7 bases from J, leaving 9 bases between. CDR3 length: 12 residues. DNA of the CDR3: TGTGCCAGCAGTTTGTCTCGCCATGAAGCTTTCTTT. This sequence encodes CASSLSRHEAFF.

The sample holds a few counts of this clonotype. The chain has TRBV28 and TRBJ2-7; perhaps TRBD1 as D (5 bases). Trimming took 2 bases from V and 4 from J, leaving 9 bases between them. The CDR3 consists of 13 residues. The germline V gene has CDR1 MDHEN and CDR2 SYDVKM. CDR3 coding DNA: TGTGCCAGCAGTTTACAGGGCCTATACGAGCAGTACTTC. Protein product: CASSLQGLYEQYF. Full variable domain (outside the CDR3, taken from reference TRBV28 and TRBJ2-7): DVKVTQSSRYLVKRTGEKVFLECVQDMDHENMFWYRQDPGLGLRLIYFSYDVKMKEKGDIPEGYSVSREKKERFSLILESASTNQTSMYLCASSLQGLYEQYFGPGTRLTVT.

This chain uses TRBV5-1 with TRBJ1-2; D is unresolved. This CDR3 comprises 13 residues. The V gene's germline CDR1 is SGHRS and CDR2 YFSETQ. V was clipped by 4 bases and J by 8 bases, with 15 bases between them. The CDR3 is CASSPGWGRGYTF. In nucleotides, the CDR3 is TGCGCCAGCAGCCCAGGATGGGGAAGAGGCTACACCTTC.

The chain combines TRBV28 with TRBJ1-1, with D possibly TRBD1 on 5 matching bases. Trimming took off 2 bases at V and 1 base at J, with 11 bases between the two ends. CDR3 size: 15 residues. The germline gives CDR1 MDHEN, CDR2 SYDVKM. Here the CDR3 DNA reads TGTGCCAGCAGTTTAAGACGGGACGGGAACACTGAAGCTTTCTTT. It codes for CASSLRRDGNTEAFF. The full variable domain, rest sourced from reference TRBV28 and TRBJ1-1, is DVKVTQSSRYLVKRTGEKVFLECVQDMDHENMFWYRQDPGLGLRLIYFSYDVKMKEKGDIPEGYSVSREKKERFSLILESASTNQTSMYLCASSLRRDGNTEAFFGQGTRLTVV.

This rearrangement joins TRBV7-2 to TRBJ2-1; 7 bases match TRBD2. CDR1 and CDR2 from the germline V gene are SGHTA and FQGNSA. V was pared by 1 base and J by 3 bases, with 6 bases of the junction left unmatched. The CDR3 has 16 residues. CDR3 loop: CASSLGSGIYYNEQFF. The CDR3 DNA sequence: TGTGCCAGCAGCTTAGGGAGCGGGATTTACTACAATGAGCAGTTCTTC.

In its sample, this clonotype was seen a few times. The chain has TRBV18 and TRBJ1-4; D is undetermined. Germline V gene sequence: CDR1 KGHSH, CDR2 LQKENI. V was pared by 1 base and J by 5 bases, with 11 bases between. CDR3 length: 15 amino acids. CDR3 nucleotide sequence: TGTGCCAGCTCACCACTGGGTTGGGAAAATGAAAAACTGTTTTTT. Residues: CASSPLGWENEKLFF.

V gene TRBV6-2 or TRBV6-3 combines with J gene TRBJ1-2; D ambiguous. This CDR3 has 12 amino acids. V was pared by 5 bases and J by 4 bases, with 8 bases between. CDR1 and CDR2 (germline): MNHEY, SVGEGT. CDR3 nucleotide sequence: TGTGCCAGCAGTGAGAAGGGCTATGGCTACACCTTC. Translated, it gives CASSEKGYGYTF.

This clonotype was seen ten or more times. The chain has TRBV29-1 and TRBJ2-1; D is unresolved. Germline values: CDR1 SQVTM, CDR2 ANQGSEA. V gave up 3 bases and J gave up 7 bases, with 10 bases separating them. This CDR3 contains 12 residues. The CDR3 protein is CSVEVGPNEQFF. The DNA of the CDR3 is TGCAGCGTTGAGGTCGGACCAAATGAGCAGTTCTTC.